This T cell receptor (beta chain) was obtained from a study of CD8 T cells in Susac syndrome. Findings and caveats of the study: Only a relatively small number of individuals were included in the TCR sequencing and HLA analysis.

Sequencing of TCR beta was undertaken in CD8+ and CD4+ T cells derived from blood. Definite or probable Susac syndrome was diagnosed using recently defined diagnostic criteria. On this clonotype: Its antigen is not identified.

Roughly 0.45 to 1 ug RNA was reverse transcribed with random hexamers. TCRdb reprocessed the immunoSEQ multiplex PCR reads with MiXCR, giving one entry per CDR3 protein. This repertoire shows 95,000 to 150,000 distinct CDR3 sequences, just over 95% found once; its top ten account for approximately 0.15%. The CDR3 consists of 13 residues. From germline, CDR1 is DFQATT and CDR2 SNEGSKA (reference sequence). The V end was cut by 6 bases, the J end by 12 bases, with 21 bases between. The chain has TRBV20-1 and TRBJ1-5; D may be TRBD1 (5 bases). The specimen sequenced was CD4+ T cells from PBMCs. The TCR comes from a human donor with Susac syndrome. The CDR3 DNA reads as TGCAGTGCCAATACAGACGGACAAGGGATCCAGCATTTT. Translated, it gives CSANTDGQGIQHF.